The rows below give T cell receptor beta chains drawn from one sample of a study of blood T cell repertoires in COVID-19. The repertoire was sequenced with immunoSEQ multiplex PCR; TCRdb's copy has only in-frame clones and lacks some. The sample yields about 110,000 clones, roughly 86% seen once. Sequenced sample: peripheral blood. Receptors originate from a man aged 35 to 55 with acute or convalescent COVID-19. Each CDR3 is given with its conserved first and last residue. The order of the fields is CDR3 protein, J gene, V gene.

CDR3aa: CASSERTRGQPQHF
j_gene: TRBJ1-5
v_gene: TRBV2

CDR3aa: CASSLDSTLGNTIYF
j_gene: TRBJ1-3
v_gene: TRBV11-3

CDR3aa: CASSLTSGVRNEQFF
j_gene: TRBJ2-1
v_gene: TRBV7-7

CDR3aa: CSVCEVAGGTDTQYF
j_gene: TRBJ2-3
v_gene: TRBV29-1

CDR3aa: CASSLVMPGAEAFF
j_gene: TRBJ1-1
v_gene: TRBV5-4

CDR3aa: CASSPAGLQVGGEQYF
j_gene: TRBJ2-7
v_gene: TRBV27

CDR3aa: CAWTTGDSAQPQHF
j_gene: TRBJ1-5
v_gene: TRBV30

CDR3aa: CASSWGVRGSNTEAFF
j_gene: TRBJ1-1
v_gene: TRBV5-5

CDR3aa: CASSYSRQGEYEQYF
j_gene: TRBJ2-7
v_gene: TRBV6-5

CDR3aa: CASGLDGRAFDEQFF
j_gene: TRBJ2-1
v_gene: TRBV12-5

CDR3aa: CASSVRSPLHF
j_gene: TRBJ1-6
v_gene: TRBV2

CDR3aa: CASSPFQATGELFF
j_gene: TRBJ2-2
v_gene: TRBV7-6

CDR3aa: CASSQRAGRLNSPLHF
j_gene: TRBJ1-6
v_gene: TRBV3-1/TRBV3-2

CDR3aa: CAWSTGGNQPQHF
j_gene: TRBJ1-5
v_gene: TRBV30

CDR3aa: CSVDLGRESEQYF
j_gene: TRBJ2-7
v_gene: TRBV29-1

CDR3aa: CASSSSGTGSYEQYF
j_gene: TRBJ2-7
v_gene: TRBV5-1

CDR3aa: CASSIGAAYNEQFF
j_gene: TRBJ2-1
v_gene: TRBV19

CDR3aa: CAWSPGQQYGYTF
j_gene: TRBJ1-2
v_gene: TRBV30

CDR3aa: CATRSGQINTEAFF
j_gene: TRBJ1-1
v_gene: TRBV12-5

CDR3aa: CSASTHRGMNTEAFF
j_gene: TRBJ1-1
v_gene: TRBV20-1

CDR3aa: CASSLVGARSNYGYTF
j_gene: TRBJ1-2
v_gene: TRBV11-2

CDR3aa: CAISGNGGQETQYF
j_gene: TRBJ2-5
v_gene: TRBV10-3

CDR3aa: CAVWGSGVNHEQYF
j_gene: TRBJ2-7
v_gene: TRBV6-5

CDR3aa: CASRQGGEKLFF
j_gene: TRBJ1-4
v_gene: TRBV5-1

CDR3aa: CASSLAGIGTEAFF
j_gene: TRBJ1-1
v_gene: TRBV5-1

CDR3aa: CASSSGTVNGYTF
j_gene: TRBJ1-2
v_gene: TRBV7-2

CDR3aa: CASTRSGDLSSYNSPLHF
j_gene: TRBJ1-6
v_gene: TRBV6-6

CDR3aa: CASSVGAGGSYEQYF
j_gene: TRBJ2-7
v_gene: TRBV9

CDR3aa: CASSIDLLAVGSYNEQFF
j_gene: TRBJ2-1
v_gene: TRBV19

CDR3aa: CASRGKGVDREQYF
j_gene: TRBJ2-7
v_gene: TRBV7-2

CDR3aa: CASSVSGWTGELFF
j_gene: TRBJ2-2
v_gene: TRBV9

CDR3aa: CASSFGRGIDGNTIYF
j_gene: TRBJ1-3
v_gene: TRBV5-4

CDR3aa: CATNTGDRNSPLHF
j_gene: TRBJ1-6
v_gene: TRBV6-5

CDR3aa: CSVETGTSGRRAQFF
j_gene: TRBJ2-1
v_gene: TRBV29-1